These 9 T cell receptor beta chains were all obtained from the same sample, sequenced in a study of T-cell memory formation after mild COVID-19 (dated by TCRdb to the early 2020s). Library construction relied on 5' RACE. Sequencer: Illumina NovaSeq 6000. The public reads were quality trimmed at Q25 with fastp and then assembled into clones with MiXCR by TCRdb, keeping productive beta chains. Every distinct CDR3 protein forms one entry, paired with its most common genes and DNA. Here the sample has roughly 580,000 distinct CDR3 sequences; about a sixth occur a single time. The top ten clones comprise around 12% of the sample. Sequenced sample: PBMCs or a T cell subset sorted from them (not recorded which). The receptors were sampled from an adult woman who had mild COVID-19 (a few samples of this study predate the infection). The sample titles of this study are shuffled in the database, so cell type and time point are left out; the donor was told from shared clones.

V and J are TRBV11-3 and TRBJ2-3; TRBD2 matches 8 bases. This CDR3 is built from 14 residues. Trimming cost V 10 bases and J 5 bases; bases outside gene matches: 11. Germline CDR1 reads SGHNT; CDR2 reads YENEEA. The CDR3 loop is CATARREEGDTQYF. Written as DNA, the CDR3 is TGTGCCACCGCGAGGCGGGAGGAGGGAGATACGCAGTATTTT.

A few counts support this clonotype. In nucleotides, the CDR3 is TGTGCCACCAAACTGGAAGGGGGGATCTACGAGCAGTACTTC. Its translation is CATKLEGGIYEQYF. This chain connects TRBV10-3 to TRBJ2-7, with D tentatively TRBD1 or TRBD2 (6 bases each). Germline V lookup: CDR1 ENHRY, CDR2 SYGVKD. CDR3 length: 14 residues. The V gene lost 10 bases and the J gene lost 3 bases, with 19 bases spanning the gap.

This chain joins TRBV29-1 and TRBJ1-2, with no clear D. Deletions cut 6 bases from V and 2 bases from J, with 19 bases between. CDR1 SQVTM and CDR2 ANQGSEA come from the germline V gene. This CDR3 region has 15 residues. CDR3 DNA sequence: TGCAGCGTAGCCGACACCTACTCCTGGAACTATGGCTACACCTTC. Its translation: CSVADTYSWNYGYTF.

This clonotype turned up a few times. The chain couples TRBV5-1 to TRBJ2-1, with 13 bases aligning to TRBD2. CDR3 length: 18 residues. Germline-derived CDR1 and CDR2 are SGHRS and YFSETQ. Trimming took 0 bases from V and 0 from J; bases not matched to a gene: 3. In DNA form, the CDR3 reads TGCGCCAGCAGCTTGGGGACTAGCGGGGGCCTCTCCTACAATGAGCAGTTCTTC. Encoded protein: CASSLGTSGGLSYNEQFF.

This sequence joins TRBV7-9 and TRBJ2-3; TRBD2 aligns across 13 bases. Trimming at V came to 4 bases and at J to 7 bases, leaving 8 bases not matched to a gene. This CDR3 comprises 16 residues. Germline V lookup: CDR1 SEHNR, CDR2 FQNEAQ (reference sequence). The CDR3 nucleotides are TGTGCCAGCAGCTCTGGACTAGCGGGGGCCTTTAATACGCAGTATTTT. Translation gives CASSSGLAGAFNTQYF.

The J gene is TRBJ1-2, the V gene TRBV12-3 or TRBV12-4, with D possibly TRBD1 on 5 matching bases. V was pared by 4 bases and J by 5 bases, with 11 bases between. The CDR3 is 13 amino acids. CDR3 nucleotide sequence: TGTGCCAGCAGTTCAGGGTCCGGGTATGGCTACACCTTC. Amino acid sequence: CASSSGSGYGYTF.

The chain uses TRBV28 and TRBJ2-7; D gene ambiguous. The CDR3 is made up of 10 amino acids. CDR1 is MDHEN, CDR2 SYDVKM, per germline. Trimming shortened V by 3 bases and J by 7 bases, and 4 bases separated the two germline ends. The CDR3 here is CASSFGEQYF. The CDR3 DNA is TGTGCCAGCAGTTTTGGGGAGCAGTACTTC.

The CDR3 DNA follows: TGCGCCAGCAGCTCCGGCGGGAATTCCTACGAGCAGTACTTC. This sequence encodes CASSSGGNSYEQYF. This sequence joins TRBV5-1 and TRBJ2-7, with D perhaps TRBD2 (6 bases). The V and J ends lost 3 bases and 1 base respectively, with 11 bases between them. There are 14 residues in the CDR3. Germline V gene sequence: CDR1 SGHRS, CDR2 YFSETQ.

This clonotype was recorded at least ten times. This rearrangement joins TRBV27 to TRBJ2-7; tentatively, D is TRBD1 (6 bases). Between the trimmed V and J ends, which lost 5 bases and 5 bases, there was a span of 16 bases. The CDR3 sequence is 14 residues long. CDR1 and CDR2 (germline): MNHEY, SMNVEV (reference sequence). The CDR3 DNA reads as TGTGCCAGCAGTGGAGGTCAGGGGACCAACGAGCAGTACTTC. This codes for CASSGGQGTNEQYF.